The clone carrying this TCR beta chain was detected only a few times. These data come from a study of human T cells and chemical hapten exposure. Time point denoted: patch test 3, about 24 weeks after DPC sensitization. This sample's treatment: therapeutic diphenylcyclopropenone sensitization with weekly scalp DPC. The total RNA was obtained from whole blood that was not fractionated. TCRdb re-called the RACE reads with MiXCR, one entry per CDR3 protein. Of roughly 39,000 distinct CDR3 sequences listed, roughly 13% are singletons. The origin of this receptor is a woman aged 35 to 49 with alopecia areata. Some clones in this sample may be carry-over from other donors' samples. The material sequenced was whole blood, taken in connection with sensitization to the hapten diphenylcyclopropenone (DPC).

For the CDR3, the DNA is TGTGCCAGCAGCCAAGAAGGGGGCGCCACCTACGAGCAGTACTTC. Amino acid sequence: CASSQEGGATYEQYF. The genes are TRBV3-1 and TRBJ2-7; 7 bases are a match to TRBD1. J was trimmed by 2 bases and V by 0 bases; bases with no gene match: 4. The CDR3 spans 15 residues. Germline V gene lookup returns CDR1 LGHDT and CDR2 YNNKEL (reference sequence).